This T cell receptor (beta chain) originates from a study of blood T cell repertoires in COVID-19. Overall study: The study drew acute and convalescent COVID-19 samples from the United States, Italy and Spain. T cells, B-cell-depleted T cells, or PBMCs provided the cDNA or gDNA that served as material.

In the authors' workflow: Scientists estimated how many nucleated cells there were by amplifying reference gene primers. Here immunoSEQ multiplex PCR was the method, and the copy in TCRdb shows in-frame clones only, minus some. The DNA was the basis for D and trimming; V, J and clone size are from that table. The table records roughly 68,000 clones, roughly 84% of them present only once. This clone was counted between two and nine times. The TCR comes from a woman in her 50s with acute or convalescent COVID-19. Sequenced material: peripheral blood.

CDR3 DNA sequence: TGTGCCAGCAGTTACGCGGAGGTGAACACTGAAGCTTTCTTT. It specifies CASSYAEVNTEAFF. The chain couples TRBV6-5 to TRBJ1-1; D gene ambiguous. The CDR3 consists of 14 residues. V was trimmed by 2 bases and J by 0 bases, leaving 7 bases between them. Germline CDR1 MNHEY, CDR2 SVGAGI.